Below are 14 T cell receptor beta chains sequenced from a single sample in a study of a mutant IDH1 vaccine in newly diagnosed glioma. Antigens for these TCRs are unknown. Profiled with immunoSEQ multiplex PCR; TCRdb holds only in-frame clones, not every one. The table records 40,000 to 45,000 clones, around 84% of them present only once. The time point is: week 23, last vaccination. A single vaccine dose contained 300 ug of mutant IDH1 20-mer peptide, and topical imiquimod was used with it. The source material was PBMCs, sampled from a glioma patient whose treatment included an IDH1 peptide vaccine. Every receptor here comes from a woman aged 18-30 years with glioma. Some clones in this sample may be carry-over from other donors' samples.

This chain uses TRBV7-9 with TRBJ1-5; D ambiguous. The V end lost 5 bases, the J end lost 1 base, and 18 bases lay between the germline ends. The V gene's germline CDR1 is SEHNR and CDR2 FQNEAQ (reference sequence). This CDR3 region has 17 residues. As DNA, the CDR3 is TGTGCCAGCAGCCCTGGTGGAGGCTCGAGGAGCAATCAGCCCCAGCATTTT. This gives the protein CASSPGGGSRSNQPQHF.

V is TRBV4-1 and J is TRBJ2-5; a possible D gene is TRBD1 (6 bases). CDR1 is MGHRA and CDR2 is YSYEKL in the germline V gene. The CDR3 is made up of 15 amino acids. V was clipped by 3 bases and J by 5 bases, with 16 bases between them. This CDR3 is CASSQAFGGGETQYF. The CDR3 DNA reads TGCGCCAGCAGCCAGGCCTTTGGGGGCGGGGAGACCCAGTACTTC.

The chain couples TRBV5-4 to TRBJ2-1, with D possibly matching TRBD2 (6 bases). Germline assignment: CDR1 SGHNT and CDR2 YYREEE (reference sequence). This CDR3 spans 15 amino acids. V gave up 0 bases and J gave up 5 bases, with 12 bases separating them. CDR3 amino acids: CASSLAGVLNNEQFF. Written as DNA, the CDR3 is TGTGCCAGCAGCTTGGCGGGAGTATTAAACAATGAGCAGTTCTTC.

This chain uses TRBV10-3 with TRBJ1-2, with D hard to call. Germline V gene sequence: CDR1 ENHRY, CDR2 SYGVKD. With 3 bases removed from V and 2 bases from J, the gap between germline ends came to 13 bases. CDR3 length: 15 amino acids. The CDR3 loop is CAISDLLTANYGYTF. In DNA, the CDR3 is TGTGCCATCAGTGACTTACTTACTGCCAACTATGGCTACACCTTC.

This chain uses TRBV19 with TRBJ2-2; TRBD1 agrees at 8 bases. The CDR3 totals 16 residues. J was trimmed by 4 bases and V by 1 base; bases with no gene match: 5. Germline values: CDR1 LNHDA, CDR2 SQIVND (reference sequence). The CDR3 spells CASSIGGRGLTGELFF. CDR3 DNA sequence: TGTGCCAGTAGTATAGGGGGCAGGGGGCTCACCGGGGAGCTGTTTTTT.

In its sample, this clone was seen once. The gene calls are TRBV27 and TRBJ1-5; D uncertain. V lost 8 bases and J lost 7, with 3 bases in between. CDR1 is MNHEY and CDR2 is SMNVEV in the germline V gene (reference sequence). The CDR3 is made up of 9 amino acids. The CDR3 DNA is TGTGCCAGCGGACAGCCCCAGCATTTT. Translation: CASGQPQHF.

This chain links TRBV14 with TRBJ2-5, with no clear D. The CDR3 has 16 amino acids. CDR1 and CDR2 from the germline V gene are SGHDN and FVKESK. The V gene lost 0 bases and the J gene lost 2 bases, with 13 bases spanning the gap. The CDR3 loop reads CASSQEGWEPQETQYF. The CDR3 DNA follows: TGTGCCAGCAGCCAAGAGGGGTGGGAACCTCAAGAGACCCAGTACTTC.

The chain carries TRBV18 and TRBJ2-3; 10 bases line up with TRBD1. The CDR3 is made up of 16 amino acids. V trimming: 3 bases; J trimming: 2 bases; junction bases outside the gene matches: 5. Germline V gives CDR1 KGHSH, CDR2 LQKENI. The CDR3 region has the DNA TGTGCCAGCTCACCCGGGACAGGGGAAGACACAGATACGCAGTATTTT. It translates to CASSPGTGEDTDTQYF.

The rearrangement uses TRBV18 and TRBJ2-5; D may be TRBD1 or TRBD2 (6 bases each). Trimming shortened V by 3 bases and J by 5 bases, and 22 bases separated the two germline ends. Germline CDR1 KGHSH, CDR2 LQKENI. The CDR3 has 17 residues. The CDR3 DNA follows: TGTGCCAGCTCACCGCCGACTAGAGGGGGGTCGTGGGAGACCCAGTACTTC. Protein: CASSPPTRGGSWETQYF.

This clone was recorded only once. The chain carries TRBV19 and TRBJ2-5, with D perhaps given as TRBD1 or TRBD2 (5 bases each). CDR3 size: 15 residues. Germline V gene data show CDR1 as LNHDA and CDR2 as SQIVND (reference sequence). The V and J ends lost 0 bases and 4 bases respectively, with 12 bases between them. The CDR3 DNA follows: TGTGCCAGTAGTATAGATACGACGGGACGAGAGACCCAGTACTTC. It yields the protein CASSIDTTGRETQYF.

This clone appeared once. This chain links TRBV28 with TRBJ2-1; TRBD2 agrees at 9 bases. Looked up from germline, CDR1 is MDHEN and CDR2 is SYDVKM. The CDR3 runs 15 residues. The trim removed 3 bases at V and 6 bases at J, leaving 6 bases unmatched. CDR3: CASSFWAGGPNEQFF. CDR3 DNA sequence: TGTGCCAGCAGTTTCTGGGCGGGGGGGCCCAATGAGCAGTTCTTC.

The chain combines TRBV27 with TRBJ1-1; no firm D call. The CDR3 consists of 15 residues. V was clipped by 5 bases and J by 11 bases, with 24 bases between them. Germline-derived CDR1 and CDR2 are MNHEY and SMNVEV (reference sequence). Here the CDR3 DNA reads TGTGCCAGCAGTCTCCATGCTCAATTGGGCAGAAGGGCTTTCTTT. Its translation: CASSLHAQLGRRAFF.

As for this clone: One end of the junction does not line up with germline, which may come from a read error. The genes are TRBV9 and TRBJ1-4, with D tentatively TRBD1 (6 bases). Germline loops: CDR1 SGDLS, CDR2 YYNGEE. The CDR3 totals 14 residues. The CDR3 DNA reads TGTGCCAGCAACGTAGGGGGGCTTAATGAAAAACTGTTTTTT. Its protein is CASNVGGLNEKLFF.

This chain uses TRBV7-9 with TRBJ1-1; D is uncertain. The CDR3 is 15 amino acids. The V gene lost 0 bases and the J gene lost 0 bases, with 8 bases spanning the gap. Germline loops: CDR1 SEHNR, CDR2 FQNEAQ (reference sequence). The CDR3, as DNA: TGTGCCAGCAGCTTAGCTCTAGCACTGAACACTGAAGCTTTCTTT. As protein: CASSLALALNTEAFF.